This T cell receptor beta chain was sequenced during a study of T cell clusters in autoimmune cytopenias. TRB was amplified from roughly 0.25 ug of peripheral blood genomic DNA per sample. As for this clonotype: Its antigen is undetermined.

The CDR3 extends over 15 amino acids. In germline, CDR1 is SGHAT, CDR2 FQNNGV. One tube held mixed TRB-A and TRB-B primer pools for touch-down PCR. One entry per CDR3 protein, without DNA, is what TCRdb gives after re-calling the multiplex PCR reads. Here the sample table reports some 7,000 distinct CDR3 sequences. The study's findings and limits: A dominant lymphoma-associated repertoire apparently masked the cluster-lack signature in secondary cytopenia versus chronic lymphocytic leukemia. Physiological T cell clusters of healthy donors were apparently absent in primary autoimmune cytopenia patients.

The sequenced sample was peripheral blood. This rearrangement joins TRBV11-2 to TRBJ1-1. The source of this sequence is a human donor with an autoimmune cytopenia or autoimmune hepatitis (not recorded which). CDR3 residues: CASSLGKMKTAEAFF.